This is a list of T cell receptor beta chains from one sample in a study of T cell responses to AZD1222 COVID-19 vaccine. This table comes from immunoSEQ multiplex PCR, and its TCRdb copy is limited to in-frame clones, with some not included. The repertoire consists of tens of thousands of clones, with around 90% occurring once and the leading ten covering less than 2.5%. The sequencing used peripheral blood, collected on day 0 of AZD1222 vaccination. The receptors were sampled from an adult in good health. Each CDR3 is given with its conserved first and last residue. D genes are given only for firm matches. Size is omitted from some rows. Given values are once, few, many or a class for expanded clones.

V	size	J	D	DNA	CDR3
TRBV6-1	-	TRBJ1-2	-	TGTGCCAGCAGTGAAGGGGAGGTGGCTAACTATGGCTACACCTTC	CASSEGEVANYGYTF
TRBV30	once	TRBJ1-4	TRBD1	TGTGCCTGGACCTCCCCCAGGGGGAGAGCAACTAATGAAAAACTGTTTTTT	CAWTSPRGRATNEKLFF
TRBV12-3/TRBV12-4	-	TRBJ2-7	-	TGTGCCAGCAGTTTTTCCCCCTACGAGCAGTACTTC	CASSFSPYEQYF
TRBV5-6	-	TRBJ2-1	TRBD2	TGTGCCAGCAGCTTGGGGCTAGCGGGAGAACTCAATGAGCAGTTCTTC	CASSLGLAGELNEQFF
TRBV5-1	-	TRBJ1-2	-	TGCGCCAGCAGAAACCGGGACTCCAAGTCCGACTACACCTTC	CASRNRDSKSDYTF
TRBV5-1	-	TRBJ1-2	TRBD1	TGCGCCAGCAGCTTGGTTACAGGGGGAAACTATGGCTACACCTTC	CASSLVTGGNYGYTF
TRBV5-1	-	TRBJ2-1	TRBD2	TGCGCCAGCACCCTACTAGCGGGGGGCGCGGATGAGCAGTTCTTC	CASTLLAGGADEQFF
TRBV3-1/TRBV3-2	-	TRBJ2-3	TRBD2	TGTGCCAGCAGCCATACTAGCGCAGATACGCAGTATTTT	CASSHTSADTQYF
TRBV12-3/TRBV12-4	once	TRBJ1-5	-	TGTGCCAGCAGCCTCACAGGAGGTCAGCCCCAGCATTTT	CASSLTGGQPQHF
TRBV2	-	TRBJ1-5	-	TGTGCCAGCATGAGGACATCTAGCAATCAGCCCCAGCATTTT	CASMRTSSNQPQHF
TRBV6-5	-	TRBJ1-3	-	TGTGCCAGCAGGCCCGGGGACCACTCTGGAAACACCATATATTTT	CASRPGDHSGNTIYF
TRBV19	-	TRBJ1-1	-	TGTGCCAGTAGTATAGATGGAGGTGACAACACTGAAGCTTTCTTT	CASSIDGGDNTEAFF
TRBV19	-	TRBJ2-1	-	TGTGCCAGTAGTATTTATAATGGTGAGCAGTTCTTC	CASSIYNGEQFF
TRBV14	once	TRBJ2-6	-	TGTGCCAGCACTTGGAGCTCTGGGGCCAACGTCCTGACTTTC	CASTWSSGANVLTF
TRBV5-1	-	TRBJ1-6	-	TGCGCCAGCAGCTTGCAGGGGAAGTGGTCACCCCTCCACTTT	CASSLQGKWSPLHF
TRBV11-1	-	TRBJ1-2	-	TGTGCCAGCAGCGCTCCTAGGGGGGGGGCCTCCTATGGCTACACCTTC	CASSAPRGGASYGYTF
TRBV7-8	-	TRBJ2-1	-	TGTGCCAGCAGCTTAGGCTTGGAGCGCCAAAGACACAATGAGCAGTTCTTC	CASSLGLERQRHNEQFF
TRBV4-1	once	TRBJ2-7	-	TGCGCCAGCAGCCAGTCATCAGGGCTCCCTTCCTACGAGCAGTACTTC	CASSQSSGLPSYEQYF
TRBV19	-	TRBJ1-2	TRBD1	TGTGCCAGTAGTATCCCCCTCGCCAGGGGGTCCGGCTATGGCTACACCTTC	CASSIPLARGSGYGYTF
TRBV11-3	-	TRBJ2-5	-	TGTGCCAGCAGCTTCTCCAGAACCCCTGGGGAGACCCAGTACTTC	CASSFSRTPGETQYF
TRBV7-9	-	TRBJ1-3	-	TGTGCCAGCAGCTTAATGGTCACATCAGGGTCTGGAAACACCATATATTTT	CASSLMVTSGSGNTIYF
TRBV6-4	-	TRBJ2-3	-	TGTGCCAGCAGTGTGGGAGACACAGATACGCAGTATTTT	CASSVGDTDTQYF
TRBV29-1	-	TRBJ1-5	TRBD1	TGCAGCGTTGTCATCTCCGGGACAGGGGATCAGCCCCAGCATTTT	CSVVISGTGDQPQHF
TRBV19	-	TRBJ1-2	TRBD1	TGTGCCAGTAGCAATATTATGGGGACAGGGATGGGGTACACCTTC	CASSNIMGTGMGYTF
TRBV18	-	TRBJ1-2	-	TGTGCCAGCTCACCAGGGGAGGTCCCCTATGGCTACACCTTC	CASSPGEVPYGYTF
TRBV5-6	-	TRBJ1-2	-	TGTGCCAGCAGCTTGGGGCCCCTGGAGGAGTATGGCTACACCTTC	CASSLGPLEEYGYTF
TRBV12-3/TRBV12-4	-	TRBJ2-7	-	TGTGCCAGCAGGGGAAGTACCTACGAGCAGTACTTC	CASRGSTYEQYF
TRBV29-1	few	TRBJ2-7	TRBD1	TGCAGCGTCCTCCGGGGACAGGGGTTCTCCTACGAGCAGTACTTC	CSVLRGQGFSYEQYF
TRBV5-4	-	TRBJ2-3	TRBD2	TGTGCCAGCAGCTTGGGGGCTAGCGGGAGGGCCACAGATACGCAGTATTTT	CASSLGASGRATDTQYF
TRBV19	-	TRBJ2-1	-	TGTGCCAGTAGTATTATGGCTATTGGGCATGAGCAGTTCTTC	CASSIMAIGHEQFF
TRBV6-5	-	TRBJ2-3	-	TGTGCCAGCAGTTACTCCAGTTTCGCAGATACGCAGTATTTT	CASSYSSFADTQYF
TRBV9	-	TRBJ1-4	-	TGTGCCAGCAGCGTGGGGGAGGGAGGAAAACTGTTTTTT	CASSVGEGGKLFF
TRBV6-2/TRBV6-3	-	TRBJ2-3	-	TGTGCCAGCAGTTACCTCGCGATTAATACGCAGTATTTT	CASSYLAINTQYF
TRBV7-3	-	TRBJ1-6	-	TGTGCCAGCAGCCTAAGGGCAGGAGCCAATTCACCCCTCCACTTT	CASSLRAGANSPLHF
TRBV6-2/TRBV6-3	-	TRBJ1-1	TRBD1	TGTGCCAGCAGTTACTTACAGGGGGCCCTGAACACTGAAGCTTTCTTT	CASSYLQGALNTEAFF
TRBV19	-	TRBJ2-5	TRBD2	TGTGCCAGTAGTATGGGGCTAGCGGGCTGGGAGACCCAGTACTTC	CASSMGLAGWETQYF
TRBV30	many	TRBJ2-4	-	TGTGCCTGGAGTGAGGGAGGGGGATCTTACTTC	CAWSEGGGSYF
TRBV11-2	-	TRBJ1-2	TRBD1	TGTGCCAGCAGCTTAGGGCCCGACAGGGTAGGGGATGGCTACACCTTC	CASSLGPDRVGDGYTF
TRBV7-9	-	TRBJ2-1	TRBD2	TGTGCCAGCAGCTTGGGCCTAGATTCGGGAGGCGACAATGAGCAGTTCTTC	CASSLGLDSGGDNEQFF
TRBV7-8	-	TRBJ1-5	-	TGTGCCAGCAGCTTAGGCCCCAATCAGCCCCAGCATTTT	CASSLGPNQPQHF
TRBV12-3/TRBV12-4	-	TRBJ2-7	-	TGTGCCAGCAGTTTAGCGCTTAGGGTTGAGCAGTACTTC	CASSLALRVEQYF
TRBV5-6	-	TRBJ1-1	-	TGTGCCAGCAGCTTTCCGGGACACTTGAACACTGAAGCTTTCTTT	CASSFPGHLNTEAFF
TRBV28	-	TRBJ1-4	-	TGTGCCAGCAGTTTAATGGGGGTGGGAAAACTGTTTTTT	CASSLMGVGKLFF
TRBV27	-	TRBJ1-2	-	TGTGCCAGCAGTTTATCGGTTTACGGGGGGGCTAACTATGGCTACACCTTC	CASSLSVYGGANYGYTF
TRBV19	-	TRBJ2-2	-	TGTGCCAGTAGTATTCCGAACACCGGGGAGCTGTTTTTT	CASSIPNTGELFF
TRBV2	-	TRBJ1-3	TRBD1	TGTGCCAGCAGCTATGGACAGGGACCTGGAAACACCATATATTTT	CASSYGQGPGNTIYF
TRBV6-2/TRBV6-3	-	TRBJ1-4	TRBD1	TGTGCCAGCAGTTACCAGGGACAGGGGGCGTCTAATGAAAAACTGTTTTTT	CASSYQGQGASNEKLFF
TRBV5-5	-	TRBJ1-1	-	TGTGCCAGCAGGCGCCAGGAGTCGAGCCAAGCTTTCTTT	CASRRQESSQAFF
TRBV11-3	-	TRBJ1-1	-	TGTGCCAGCAGTTGGACAGCCAACACTGAAGCTTTCTTT	CASSWTANTEAFF
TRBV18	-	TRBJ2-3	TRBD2	TGTGCCAGCTCACCACCCGCGGCGGGAGGAATAGATACGCAGTATTTT	CASSPPAAGGIDTQYF
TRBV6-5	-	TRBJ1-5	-	TGTGCCAGCAGTTGGGTGAACCCGGGCCACAATCAGCCCCAGCATTTT	CASSWVNPGHNQPQHF
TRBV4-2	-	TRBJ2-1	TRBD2	TGTGCCAGCAGCCAACGACTAGCGGGGGGGCGTGGAGAGCAGTTCTTC	CASSQRLAGGRGEQFF
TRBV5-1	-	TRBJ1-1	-	TGCGCCAGCAGCTTGGGTGGGGGAGAGAACACTGAAGCTTTCTTT	CASSLGGGENTEAFF